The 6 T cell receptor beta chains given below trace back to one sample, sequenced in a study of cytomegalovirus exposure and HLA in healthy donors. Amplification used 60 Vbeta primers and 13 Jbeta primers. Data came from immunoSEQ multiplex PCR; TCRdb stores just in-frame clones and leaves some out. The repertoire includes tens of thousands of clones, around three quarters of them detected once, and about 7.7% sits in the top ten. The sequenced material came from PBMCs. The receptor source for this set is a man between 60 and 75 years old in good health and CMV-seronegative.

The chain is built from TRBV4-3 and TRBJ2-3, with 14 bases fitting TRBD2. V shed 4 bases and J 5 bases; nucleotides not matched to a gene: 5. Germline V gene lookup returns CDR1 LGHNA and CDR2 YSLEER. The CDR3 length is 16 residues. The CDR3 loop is CASSPTSGGAEDTQYF. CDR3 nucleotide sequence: TGCGCCAGCAGCCCGACTAGCGGGGGGGCCGAAGATACGCAGTATTTT.

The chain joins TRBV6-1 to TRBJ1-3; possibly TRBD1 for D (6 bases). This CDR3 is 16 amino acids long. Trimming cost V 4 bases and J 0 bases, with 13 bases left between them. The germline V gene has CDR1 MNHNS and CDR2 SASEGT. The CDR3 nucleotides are TGTGCCAGCAGTGGTAGCAGGGGCGCCTCTGGAAACACCATATATTTT. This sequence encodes CASSGSRGASGNTIYF.

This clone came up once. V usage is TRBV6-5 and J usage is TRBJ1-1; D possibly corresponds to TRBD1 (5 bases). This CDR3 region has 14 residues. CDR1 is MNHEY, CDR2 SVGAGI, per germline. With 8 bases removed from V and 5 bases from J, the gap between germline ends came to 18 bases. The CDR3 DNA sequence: TGTGCCAGCCGACGGGCGGCGGGGGGAACTGAAGCTTTCTTT. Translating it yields CASRRAAGGTEAFF.

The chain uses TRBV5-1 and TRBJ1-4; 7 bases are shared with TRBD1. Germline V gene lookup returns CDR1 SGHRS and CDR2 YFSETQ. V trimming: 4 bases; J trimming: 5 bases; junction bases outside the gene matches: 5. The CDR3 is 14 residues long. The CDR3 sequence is CASSPGTANEKLFF. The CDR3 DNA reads TGCGCCAGCAGCCCCGGGACAGCGAATGAAAAACTGTTTTTT.

The DNA of the CDR3 is TGTGCCAGCAGCTTAGAAATAGGGGGCGTCAGGACTGAAGCTTTCTTT. This translates into CASSLEIGGVRTEAFF. The V gene is TRBV7-8, the J gene TRBJ1-1, with TRBD1 matching over 7 bases. Trimming at V came to 1 base and at J to 5 bases, leaving 10 bases not matched to a gene. Germline CDR1 SGHVS, CDR2 FQNEAQ. CDR3 length equals 16 residues. Supplemented by reference TRBV7-8 and TRBJ1-1, the full variable domain reads GAGVSQSPRYKVAKRGQDVALRCDPISGHVSLFWYQQALGQGPEFLTYFQNEAQLDKSGLPSDRFFAERPEGSVSTLKIQRTQQEDSAVYLCASSLEIGGVRTEAFFGQGTRLTVV.

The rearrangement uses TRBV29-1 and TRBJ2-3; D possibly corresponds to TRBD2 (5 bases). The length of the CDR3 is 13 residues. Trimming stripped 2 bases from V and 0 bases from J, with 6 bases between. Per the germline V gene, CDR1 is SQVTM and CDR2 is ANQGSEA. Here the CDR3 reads CSVEPGSTDTQYF. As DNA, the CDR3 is TGCAGCGTTGAACCGGGAAGCACAGATACGCAGTATTTT.